A selection of T cell receptor beta chains follows, all from one sample in a study of T-cell reconstitution after alpha-beta-depleted transplantation in children. TCRdb itself ran the PCR reads through MiXCR, one entry per CDR3 protein. The sample comprises around 580,000 distinct CDR3 sequences, 27% of which are singletons, and around a third rests with the top ten. Specimen: PBMCs, collected before TCRalphabeta/CD19-depleted stem cell transplant. The origin of the receptors is a boy under two years old with Wiskott-Aldrich syndrome, due to receive a stem cell transplant. The CDR3 runs from the conserved cysteine through the conserved F or W. A clone size is listed for some rows: how often the clone was seen (once, few, many), or a class if it is expanded.

abundance,v_gene,CDR3aa
-,TRBV6-2/TRBV6-3,CASSYGGASHF
few,TRBV12-3/TRBV12-4,CASRGTTRIGYTDTQYF
-,TRBV6-1,CASSGQLIYNEQFF
-,TRBV12-3/TRBV12-4,CASCCPPYGYTF
-,TRBV7-9,CASSSRTSGTDTQYF
few,TRBV20-1,CSARPSPPDTQYF
few,TRBV5-1,CASRVREGQPQHF
-,TRBV15,CATSRDLGYNEQFF
-,TRBV20-1,CSGTSGSRETQYF
-,TRBV24-1,CATSDSGIGEQYF
-,TRBV3-1,CASSQDSAASYGYTF
-,TRBV6-2/TRBV6-3,CASSTNGPRETQYF
-,TRBV29-1,CSVLLADIYNEQFF
-,TRBV2,CASSARGQVHGYTF
few,TRBV12-3/TRBV12-4,CASMKREGRDEQFF
few,TRBV7-2,CASSIQAGEETQYF
-,TRBV12-3/TRBV12-4,CASSPRDRGNYGYTF
few,TRBV5-1,CASSLGEGQVSTDTQYF
-,TRBV7-2,CASSRLTGQNIQYF
-,TRBV12-3/TRBV12-4,CASRFSGAEKRQYF
-,TRBV12-3/TRBV12-4,CASRTSTRGWGETQYF
-,TRBV10-3,CAISAWGGTEAFF
-,TRBV3-1,CASSQDRLSGETQYF
few,TRBV20-1,CSAIPELGGTQYF
-,TRBV3-1,CASSQAHEQYF
few,TRBV30,CAWSFGQGNTIYF
-,TRBV5-1,CASRQQTGEKLFF
few,TRBV5-1,CASSSTSGDYNEQFF
-,TRBV29-1,CSVDSSGTRLPYNEQFF
-,TRBV20-1,CSGRRSSYNEQFF
-,TRBV20-1,CSARRTAGGETQYF
few,TRBV27,CALVRSGRAVTDTQYF
few,TRBV12-3/TRBV12-4,CASSSDRGVDQPQHF